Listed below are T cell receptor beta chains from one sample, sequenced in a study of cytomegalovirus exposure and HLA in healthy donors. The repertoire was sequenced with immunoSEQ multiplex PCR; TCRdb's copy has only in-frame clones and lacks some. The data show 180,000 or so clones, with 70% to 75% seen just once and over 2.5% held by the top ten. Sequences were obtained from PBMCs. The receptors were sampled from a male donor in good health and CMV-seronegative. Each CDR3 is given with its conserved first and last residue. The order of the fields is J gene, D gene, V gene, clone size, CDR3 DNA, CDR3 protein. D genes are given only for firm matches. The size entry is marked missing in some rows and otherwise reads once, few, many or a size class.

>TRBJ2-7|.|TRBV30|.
TGTGCCTGGAGTGAAACGTGGACAAGCTCCTACGAGCAGTACTTC
CAWSETWTSSYEQYF
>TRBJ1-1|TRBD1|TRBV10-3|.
TGTGCCATCAGTACGACAGGGGGCCGCACTGAAGCTTTCTTT
CAISTTGGRTEAFF
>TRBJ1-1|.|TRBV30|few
TGTGCCTGGAGTGCAGGGAGGACAATGAACACTGAAGCTTTCTTT
CAWSAGRTMNTEAFF
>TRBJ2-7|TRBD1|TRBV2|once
TGTGCCAGCCCAAGGCAGGGGGCGGGAAACGAGCAGTACTTC
CASPRQGAGNEQYF
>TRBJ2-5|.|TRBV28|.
TGTGCCAGCAGTTTCTCGGGAACGTTAGAGACCCAGTACTTC
CASSFSGTLETQYF
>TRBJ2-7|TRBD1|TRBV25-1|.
TGTGCCAGCAGAGGCGACCGGGACAGCCCCTACGAGCAGTACTTC
CASRGDRDSPYEQYF
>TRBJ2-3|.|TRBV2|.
TGTGCCAGCAGTTTAGCGGATAGCACAGATACGCAGTATTTT
CASSLADSTDTQYF
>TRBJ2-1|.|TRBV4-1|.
TGCGCCAGCAGCCAAGAGGGGGGGGCTCGCTCCTACAATGAGCAGTTCTTC
CASSQEGGARSYNEQFF
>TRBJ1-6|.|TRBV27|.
TGTGCCAGCAGCACAGGGTATAATTCACCCCTCCACTTT
CASSTGYNSPLHF
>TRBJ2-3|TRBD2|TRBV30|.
TGTGCCTCCGCTAGCGGGGGGAACACAGATACGCAGTATTTT
CASASGGNTDTQYF
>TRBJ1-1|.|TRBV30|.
TGTGCCTGGATCAAACAGGCTGGGGCTTTCTTT
CAWIKQAGAFF
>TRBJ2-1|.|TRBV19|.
TGTGCCAGTAAGGTAAACCGGGAAAACAATGAGCAGTTCTTC
CASKVNRENNEQFF
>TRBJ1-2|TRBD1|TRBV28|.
TGTGCCAGCAGTTCCCCCCCCGGACAGGGACAGGGCTACACCTTC
CASSSPPGQGQGYTF
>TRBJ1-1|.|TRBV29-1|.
TGCAGCGTTGTAGGCGGGGGGGGCAATATGAACACTGAAGCTTTCTTT
CSVVGGGGNMNTEAFF
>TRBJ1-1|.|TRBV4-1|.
TGCGCCAGCAGCCAAGATGGGGCAGGGAAGACTGAAGCTTTCTTT
CASSQDGAGKTEAFF
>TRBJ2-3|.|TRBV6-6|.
TGTGCCAGCAGGTTACCGGGGGTTGTGGATACGCAGTATTTT
CASRLPGVVDTQYF
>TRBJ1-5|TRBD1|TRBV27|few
TGTGCCAGCAGGGGGTTCGGACAGGGTAATCAGCCCCAGCATTTT
CASRGFGQGNQPQHF
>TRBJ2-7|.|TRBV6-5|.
TGTGCCACCATTTCAGGGACTGTTTACGAGCAGTACTTC
CATISGTVYEQYF
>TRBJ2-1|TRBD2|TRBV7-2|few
TGTGCCAGCAGCAGACTAGCGGGGGCACTCGGGTTCTTC
CASSRLAGALGFF
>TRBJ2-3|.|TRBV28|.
TGTGCCAGCAGTTTATATTCCCCTGCGCAGTATTTT
CASSLYSPAQYF
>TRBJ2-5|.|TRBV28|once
TGTGCCAGCAGGTACAACGGAGTGGCGGAGGAAAAGGAGACCCAGTACTTC
CASRYNGVAEEKETQYF
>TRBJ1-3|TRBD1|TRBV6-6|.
TGTGCCAGCACCAGGGGGGACTCAGGAAACACCATATATTTT
CASTRGDSGNTIYF
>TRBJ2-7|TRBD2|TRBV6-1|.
TGTGCCAGCAGTGATTTGGTCCAGCGGGGATCTTACGAGCAGTACTTC
CASSDLVQRGSYEQYF
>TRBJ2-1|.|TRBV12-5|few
TGTGCTAGTGTCCCAGACAGCTACAATGAGCAGTTCTTC
CASVPDSYNEQFF
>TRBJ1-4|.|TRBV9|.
TGTGCCAGCAGCCCCGGCGGAGGGGATGAAAAACTGTTTTTT
CASSPGGGDEKLFF
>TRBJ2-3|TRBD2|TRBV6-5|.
TGTGCCAGCAGTTACGGGACTACTCGCACAGATACGCAGTATTTT
CASSYGTTRTDTQYF
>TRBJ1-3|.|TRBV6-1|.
TGTGCCAGCAGTGGAAGGGGATCTGGAAACACCATATATTTT
CASSGRGSGNTIYF
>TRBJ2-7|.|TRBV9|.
TGTGCCAGCAGCGTAGACGAGGGATCCGAGCAGTACTTC
CASSVDEGSEQYF
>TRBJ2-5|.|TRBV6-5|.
TGTGCCAGCAGTTACAACTTCGAGACCCAGTACTTC
CASSYNFETQYF
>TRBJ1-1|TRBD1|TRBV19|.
TGTGCCAGTAGTGCCGTGGACAGGCGCGGGGCTGAAGCTTTCTTT
CASSAVDRRGAEAFF
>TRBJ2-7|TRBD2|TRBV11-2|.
TGTGCCAGCAGCCCCTTAGGAGCGGGAGACTACGAGCAGTACTTC
CASSPLGAGDYEQYF
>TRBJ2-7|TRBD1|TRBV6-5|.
TGTGCCAGCAGACACCGGGACAGGTTCTCCTACGAGCAGTACTTC
CASRHRDRFSYEQYF
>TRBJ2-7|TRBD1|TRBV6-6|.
TGTGCCAGCAGCCACAGGGGCGCTACCTACGAGCAGTACTTC
CASSHRGATYEQYF
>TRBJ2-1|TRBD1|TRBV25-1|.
TGTGCCAGCAGTGGAAAAGGACAGGTAATGAGCTCCTACAATGAGCAGTTCTTC
CASSGKGQVMSSYNEQFF
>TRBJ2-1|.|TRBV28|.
TGTGCCAGCAGTTCACCCGGAGGGCGGTGGGGCCTTGAGCAGTTCTTC
CASSSPGGRWGLEQFF
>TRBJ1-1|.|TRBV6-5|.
TGTGCCAGCACGACAGTTGGGAACACTGAAGCTTTCTTT
CASTTVGNTEAFF
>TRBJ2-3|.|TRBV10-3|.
TGTGCCATCAGTCCTAGCGCCTCTAGCAGGGATACGCAGTATTTT
CAISPSASSRDTQYF
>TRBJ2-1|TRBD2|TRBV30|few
TGTGCCTGGAGCCAAGGGACTAGCGGGGGTTTAAGCTCCTACAATGAGCAGTTCTTC
CAWSQGTSGGLSSYNEQFF
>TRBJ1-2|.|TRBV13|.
TGTGCCAGCAGCTTAGGGGGGCCCTATGGCTACACCTTC
CASSLGGPYGYTF
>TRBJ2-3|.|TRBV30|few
TGTGCCTGGAGTTGGGGGCTGGGCACAGATACGCAGTATTTT
CAWSWGLGTDTQYF
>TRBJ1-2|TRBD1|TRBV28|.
TGTGCCAGCAGTTTAAGGAACCCCCGGGGCAGGGGGCGCCACTATGGCTACACCTTC
CASSLRNPRGRGRHYGYTF
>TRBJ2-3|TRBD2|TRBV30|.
TGTGCCTGGAGGAGCGGACTAGCGGGACCCACAGATACGCAGTATTTT
CAWRSGLAGPTDTQYF
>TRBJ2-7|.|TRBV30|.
TGTGCCTGGAGGAGTAAGCGAGGACTACTGACCTACGAGCAGTACTTC
CAWRSKRGLLTYEQYF
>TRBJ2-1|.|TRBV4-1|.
TGCGCCAGCAGCCAAGATCTTGCCCAGAATGAGCAGTTCTTC
CASSQDLAQNEQFF
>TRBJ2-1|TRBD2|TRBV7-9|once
TGTGCCAGCAGCCAAGGGCTCCTAGCGGGGGGCCCGAACAATGAGCAGTTCTTC
CASSQGLLAGGPNNEQFF
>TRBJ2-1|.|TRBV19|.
TGTGCCAGTATGGCTAGCTCCTACAATGAGCAGTTCTTC
CASMASSYNEQFF
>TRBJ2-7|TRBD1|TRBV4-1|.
TGCGCCAGCAGCCCGGACAGGGGCTCTTCCTACGAGCAGTACTTC
CASSPDRGSSYEQYF
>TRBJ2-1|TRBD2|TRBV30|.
TGTGCCTGGAGTGTAATTAGCGGGACCTACAATGAGCAGTTCTTC
CAWSVISGTYNEQFF
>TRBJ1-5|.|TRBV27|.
TGTGCCAGCAGTCCGAGCGGGGGGGGCTGGCAGCCCCAGCATTTT
CASSPSGGGWQPQHF
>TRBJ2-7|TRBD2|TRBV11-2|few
TGTGCCAGCAGCTTAGGAGAGCGGCTAGCGGGAGAGGGTGAGCAGTACTTC
CASSLGERLAGEGEQYF
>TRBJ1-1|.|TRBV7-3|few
TGTGCCAGTACCCCTAAGGGGGCTTTCTTT
CASTPKGAFF
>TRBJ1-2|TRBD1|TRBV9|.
TGTGCCAGCAGCGCCGGACAGGGGGCCGACTATGGCTACACCTTC
CASSAGQGADYGYTF
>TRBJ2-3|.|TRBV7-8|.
TGTGCCAGCAGCTTAGGTCCGGGAGATACGCAGTATTTT
CASSLGPGDTQYF
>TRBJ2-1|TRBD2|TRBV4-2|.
TGTGCCAGCAGCCAAGGACTAGCGGGAGTACCGTCCTACAATGAGCAGTTCTTC
CASSQGLAGVPSYNEQFF